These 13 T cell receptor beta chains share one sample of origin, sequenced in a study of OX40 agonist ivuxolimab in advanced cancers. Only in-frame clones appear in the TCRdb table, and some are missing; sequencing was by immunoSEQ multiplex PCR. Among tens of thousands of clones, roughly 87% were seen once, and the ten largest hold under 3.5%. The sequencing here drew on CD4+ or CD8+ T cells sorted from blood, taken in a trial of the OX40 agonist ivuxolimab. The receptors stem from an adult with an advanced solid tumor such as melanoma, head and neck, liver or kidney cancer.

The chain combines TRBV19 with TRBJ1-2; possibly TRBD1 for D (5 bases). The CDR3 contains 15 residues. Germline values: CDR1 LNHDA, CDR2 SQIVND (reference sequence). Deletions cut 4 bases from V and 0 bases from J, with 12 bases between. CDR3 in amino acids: CASSRTPRANYGYTF. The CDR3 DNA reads TGTGCCAGTAGTAGGACACCTAGAGCTAACTATGGCTACACCTTC.

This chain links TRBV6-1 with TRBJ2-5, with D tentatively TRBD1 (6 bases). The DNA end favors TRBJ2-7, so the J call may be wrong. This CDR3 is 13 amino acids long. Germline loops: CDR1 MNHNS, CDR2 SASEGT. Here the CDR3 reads CASRSRGKYEQYF. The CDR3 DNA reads TGTGCCAGCAGGAGCAGGGGCAAATACGAGCAGTACTTC.

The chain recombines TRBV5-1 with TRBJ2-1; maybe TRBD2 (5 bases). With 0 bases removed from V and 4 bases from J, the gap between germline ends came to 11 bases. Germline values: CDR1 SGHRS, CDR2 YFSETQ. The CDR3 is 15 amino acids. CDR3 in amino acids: CASSLERRLYNEQFF. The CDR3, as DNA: TGCGCCAGCAGCTTGGAGCGGAGGTTATACAATGAGCAGTTCTTC. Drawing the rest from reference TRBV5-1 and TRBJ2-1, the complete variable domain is KAGVTQTPRYLIKTRGQQVTLSCSPISGHRSVSWYQQTPGQGLQFLFEYFSETQRNKGNFPGRFSGRQFSNSRSEMNVSTLELGDSALYLCASSLERRLYNEQFFGPGTRLTVL.

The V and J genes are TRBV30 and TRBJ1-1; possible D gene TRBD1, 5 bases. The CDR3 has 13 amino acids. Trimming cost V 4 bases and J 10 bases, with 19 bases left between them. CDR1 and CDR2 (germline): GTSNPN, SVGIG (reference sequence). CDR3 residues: CAWNLNQQGRAFF. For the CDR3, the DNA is TGTGCCTGGAACCTCAATCAGCAGGGACGAGCTTTCTTT.

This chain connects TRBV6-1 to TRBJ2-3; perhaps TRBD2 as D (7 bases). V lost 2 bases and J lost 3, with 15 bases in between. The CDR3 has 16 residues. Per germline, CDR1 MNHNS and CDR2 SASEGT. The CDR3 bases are TGTGCCAGCAGTGAATCGCGGGGAGGGGGTACAGATACGCAGTATTTT. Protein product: CASSESRGGGTDTQYF.

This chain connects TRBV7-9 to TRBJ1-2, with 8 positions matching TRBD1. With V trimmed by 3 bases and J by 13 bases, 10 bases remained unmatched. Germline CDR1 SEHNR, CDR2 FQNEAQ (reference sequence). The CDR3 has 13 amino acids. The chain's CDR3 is CASSLEGWTGLTF. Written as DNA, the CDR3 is TGTGCCAGCAGCTTGGAGGGTTGGACAGGGCTCACCTTC.

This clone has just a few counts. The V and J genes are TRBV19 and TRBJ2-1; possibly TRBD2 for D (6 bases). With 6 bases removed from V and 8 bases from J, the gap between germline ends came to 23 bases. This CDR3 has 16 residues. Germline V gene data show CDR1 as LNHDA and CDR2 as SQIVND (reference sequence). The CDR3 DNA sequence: TGTGCCAGTAGGAGGGGTTGGGACTCAAACCGGGATGAGCAGTTCTTC. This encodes CASRRGWDSNRDEQFF.

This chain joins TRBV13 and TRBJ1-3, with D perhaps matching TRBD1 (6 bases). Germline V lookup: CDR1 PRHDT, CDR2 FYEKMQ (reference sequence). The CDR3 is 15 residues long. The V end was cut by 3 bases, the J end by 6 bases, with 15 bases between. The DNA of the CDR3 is TGTGCCAGCAGCTTCAACTACAGGGTTGAAAACACCATATATTTT. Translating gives CASSFNYRVENTIYF.

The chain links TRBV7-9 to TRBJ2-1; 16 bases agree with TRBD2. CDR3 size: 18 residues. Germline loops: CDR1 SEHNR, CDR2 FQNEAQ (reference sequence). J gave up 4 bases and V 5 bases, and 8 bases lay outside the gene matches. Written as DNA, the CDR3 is TGTGCCAGCAGCGGGGGGACTAGCGGGAGGGCGTTGTACAATGAGCAGTTCTTC. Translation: CASSGGTSGRALYNEQFF.

The CDR3 DNA reads TGTGCCAGCAGCTTAGATTTACAAACCAACTACGAGCAGTACTTC. It codes for CASSLDLQTNYEQYF. The V and J genes are TRBV11-2 and TRBJ2-7; no clear D gene. Germline values: CDR1 SGHAT, CDR2 FQNNGV. The length of the CDR3 is 15 residues. V was pared by 0 bases and J by 3 bases, with 12 bases between.

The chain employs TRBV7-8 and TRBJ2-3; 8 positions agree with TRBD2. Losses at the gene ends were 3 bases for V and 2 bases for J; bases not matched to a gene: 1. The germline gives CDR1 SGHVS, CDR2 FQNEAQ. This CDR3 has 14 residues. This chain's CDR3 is CASSFSGITDTQYF. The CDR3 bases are TGTGCCAGCAGCTTTAGCGGGATCACAGATACGCAGTATTTT.

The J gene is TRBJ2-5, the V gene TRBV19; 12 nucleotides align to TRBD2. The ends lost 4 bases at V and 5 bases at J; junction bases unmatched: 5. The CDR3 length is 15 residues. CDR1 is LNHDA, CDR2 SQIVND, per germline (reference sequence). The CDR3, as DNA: TGTGCCAGTAGTAGAGGACTAGCGGGATTGGAGACCCAGTACTTC. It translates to CASSRGLAGLETQYF.

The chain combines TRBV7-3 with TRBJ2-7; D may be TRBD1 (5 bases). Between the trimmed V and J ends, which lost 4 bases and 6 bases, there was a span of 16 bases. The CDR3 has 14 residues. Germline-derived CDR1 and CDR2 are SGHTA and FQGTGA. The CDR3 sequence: CASSSFGQGGEQYF. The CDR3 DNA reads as TGTGCCAGCAGCTCCTTCGGTCAGGGCGGCGAGCAGTACTTC.